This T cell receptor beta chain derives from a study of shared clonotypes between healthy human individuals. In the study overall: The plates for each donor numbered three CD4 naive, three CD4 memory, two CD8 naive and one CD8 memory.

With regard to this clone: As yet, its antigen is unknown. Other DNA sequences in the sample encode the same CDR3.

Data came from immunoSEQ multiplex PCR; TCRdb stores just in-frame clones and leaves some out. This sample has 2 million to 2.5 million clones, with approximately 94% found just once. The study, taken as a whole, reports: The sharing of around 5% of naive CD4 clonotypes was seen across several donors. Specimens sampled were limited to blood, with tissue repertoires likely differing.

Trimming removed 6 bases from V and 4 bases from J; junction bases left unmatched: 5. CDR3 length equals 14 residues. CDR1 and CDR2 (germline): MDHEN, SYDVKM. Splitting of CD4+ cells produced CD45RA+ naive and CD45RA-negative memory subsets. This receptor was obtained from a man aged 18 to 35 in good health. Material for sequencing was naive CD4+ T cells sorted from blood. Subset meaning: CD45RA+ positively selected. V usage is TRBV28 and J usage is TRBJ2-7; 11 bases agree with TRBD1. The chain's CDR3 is CASRRDRGRYEQYF. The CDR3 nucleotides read TGTGCCAGCAGACGGGACAGGGGGAGGTACGAGCAGTACTTC.